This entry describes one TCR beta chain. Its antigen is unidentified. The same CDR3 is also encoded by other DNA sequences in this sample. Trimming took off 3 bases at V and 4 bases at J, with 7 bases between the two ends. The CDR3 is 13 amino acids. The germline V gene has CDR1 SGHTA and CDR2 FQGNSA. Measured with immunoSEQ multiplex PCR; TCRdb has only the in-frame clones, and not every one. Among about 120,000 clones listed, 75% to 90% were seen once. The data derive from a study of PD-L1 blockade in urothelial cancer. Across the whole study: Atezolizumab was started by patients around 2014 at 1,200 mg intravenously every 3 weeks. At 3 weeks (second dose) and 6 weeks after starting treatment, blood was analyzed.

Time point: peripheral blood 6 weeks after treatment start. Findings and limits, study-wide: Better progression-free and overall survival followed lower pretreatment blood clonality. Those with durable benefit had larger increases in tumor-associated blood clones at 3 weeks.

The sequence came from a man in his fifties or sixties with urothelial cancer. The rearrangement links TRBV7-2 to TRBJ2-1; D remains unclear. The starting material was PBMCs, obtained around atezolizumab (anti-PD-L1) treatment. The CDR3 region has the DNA TGTGCCAGCAGCTTTAGTAGTTACAATGAGCAGTTCTTC. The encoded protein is CASSFSSYNEQFF.